This T cell receptor (beta chain) is from a study of cytomegalovirus exposure and HLA in healthy donors. Study-wide findings and caveats: A later analysis reportedly found fewer N-insertions in an Asian-associated ancestry cluster than the roughly 670-donor mean. It emerged from a later analysis that several of the most significant clusters appeared to be linked to common viral pathogens. Information on immune exposure was restricted to one variable (CMV serostatus).

Concerning this clone: The antigen remains undetermined.

The germline V gene has CDR1 SGDLS and CDR2 YYNGEE. The CDR3 has 14 residues. V dropped 0 bases and J dropped 10 bases, with 14 bases sitting between them. Researchers ran the PCR with 60 Vbeta and 13 Jbeta primers. Generated by immunoSEQ multiplex PCR, the TCRdb table keeps only in-frame clones and is missing some. The sample shows 150,000 to 200,000 clones, around three quarters of them seen only once. The TCR comes from a man aged 40-49 years in good health and CMV-seronegative. The source material was PBMCs. This rearrangement joins TRBV9 to TRBJ2-1; possible D gene TRBD2, 5 bases. CDR3 protein: CASSVASDFLEQFF. The CDR3 region has the DNA TGTGCCAGCAGCGTAGCCTCGGACTTTCTAGAGCAGTTCTTC.